This T cell receptor beta chain was captured in a study of T cell responses to AZD1222 COVID-19 vaccine. Second doses that came at about 4 or about 12 weeks were put together. The data were produced by immunoSEQ multiplex PCR, yet TCRdb's version contains in-frame clones alone and is incomplete. This sample carries roughly 40,000 clones, 80% to 95% of them seen once, and the ten largest clones take about a third. The CDR3 loop spans 13 amino acids. V gave up 3 bases and J gave up 6 bases; unmatched junction bases: 4. Germline-derived CDR1 and CDR2 are KGHSH and LQKENI. The TCR originated in an adult who received the AZD1222 COVID-19 vaccine. The source was peripheral blood, collected 28 days after the second AZD1222 dose. This sequence joins TRBV18 and TRBJ2-7, with 8 nucleotides matching TRBD2. CDR3 sequence reads: CASSPSGGFEQYF. The CDR3 bases are TGTGCCAGCTCACCCTCGGGGGGGTTCGAGCAGTACTTC.